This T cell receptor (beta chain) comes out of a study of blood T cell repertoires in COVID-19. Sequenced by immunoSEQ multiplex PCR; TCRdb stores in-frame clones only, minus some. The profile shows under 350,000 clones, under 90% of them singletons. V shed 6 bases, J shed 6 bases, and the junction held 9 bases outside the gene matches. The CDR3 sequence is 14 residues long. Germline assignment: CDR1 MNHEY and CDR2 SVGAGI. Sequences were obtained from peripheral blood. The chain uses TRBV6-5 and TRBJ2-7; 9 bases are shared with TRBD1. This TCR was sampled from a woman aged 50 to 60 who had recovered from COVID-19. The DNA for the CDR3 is TGTGCCAGCAGGACCGGGACAGGGAGTGTCGAGCAGTACTTC. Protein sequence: CASRTGTGSVEQYF.